The 27 T cell receptor beta chains in this list originate from one sample, sequenced in a study of blood T cell repertoires in COVID-19. Assay used: immunoSEQ multiplex PCR; TCRdb lists only in-frame clones, some missing. The table has 250,000 to 300,000 clones, around 92% seen once. Source material: PBMCs or T cells enriched from blood (not recorded which). Receptors originate from a woman aged 45-65 years who had been exposed to COVID-19.

CDR3 loop: CASSQGMRVLFF. The CDR3 DNA follows: TGTGCCAGCAGCCAAGGGATGAGGGTACTGTTTTTT. This rearrangement joins TRBV3-1 (or the pseudogene TRBV3-2) to TRBJ1-4; D is unclear. CDR1 LGHDT and CDR2 YNNKEL come from the germline V gene (reference sequence). The length of the CDR3 is 12 residues. V lost 1 base to trimming and J lost 13 bases, with 10 bases between them.

The V and J genes are TRBV11-2 and TRBJ1-4; D ambiguous. The CDR3 is 13 amino acids. V was clipped by 5 bases and J by 0 bases, with 4 bases between them. The germline V gene has CDR1 SGHAT and CDR2 FQNNGV. The CDR3 reads CASSVSTNEKLFF. In nucleotides, the CDR3 is TGTGCCAGCAGCGTATCAACTAATGAAAAACTGTTTTTT.

This clone has only one observation. The rearrangement links TRBV7-9 to TRBJ2-1, with 11 bases matching TRBD2. V shed 10 bases, J shed 2 bases, and the junction held 4 bases outside the gene matches. The CDR3 is 14 amino acids. Germline CDR1 is SEHNR and CDR2 is FQNEAQ (reference sequence). CDR3: CATLAGGPYNEQFF. DNA of the CDR3: TGTGCCACATTAGCGGGGGGGCCCTACAATGAGCAGTTCTTC.

V usage is TRBV11-2 and J usage is TRBJ2-7; 7 bases map to TRBD2. The CDR3 is 15 amino acids. The ends lost 2 bases at V and 3 bases at J; junction bases unmatched: 7. The germline gives CDR1 SGHAT, CDR2 FQNNGV. The CDR3 protein is CASSLLAVLVYEQYF. The CDR3 nucleotides are TGTGCCAGCAGCTTACTAGCGGTATTAGTCTACGAGCAGTACTTC. Full variable domain (missing parts from reference TRBV11-2 and TRBJ2-7): EAGVAQSPRYKIIEKRQSVAFWCNPISGHATLYWYQQILGQGPKLLIQFQNNGVVDDSQLPKDRFSAERLKGVDSTLKIQPAKLEDSAVYLCASSLLAVLVYEQYFGPGTRLTVT.

This clone appeared a single time. This chain joins TRBV5-4 and TRBJ2-7, with TRBD2 identical over 12 bases. V trimming: 3 bases; J trimming: 2 bases; junction bases outside the gene matches: 3. This CDR3 comprises 15 residues. From germline, CDR1 is SGHNT and CDR2 YYREEE (reference sequence). This chain's CDR3 is CASSYGLAGTYEQYF. The CDR3, as DNA: TGTGCCAGCAGCTATGGACTAGCGGGGACCTACGAGCAGTACTTC.

Concerning this clone itself: This same CDR3 is encoded by further DNA sequences in the sample. V usage is TRBV7-2 and J usage is TRBJ2-3, with D maybe TRBD1 (5 bases). The ends were cut back, 0 bases at V and 0 bases at J, with 10 bases in the middle. The CDR3 has 16 residues. Germline-derived CDR1 and CDR2 are SGHTA and FQGNSA. CDR3 protein: CASSLAAGSSTDTQYF. The CDR3 nucleotides are TGTGCCAGCAGCTTAGCGGCAGGGTCTAGCACAGATACGCAGTATTTT.

The chain joins TRBV16 to TRBJ2-5, with 9 positions matching TRBD1. The CDR3 contains 17 residues. J gave up 2 bases and V 1 base, and 8 bases lay outside the gene matches. Looked up from germline, CDR1 is KGHSY and CDR2 is FQNENV. DNA for the CDR3: TGTGCCAGCAGCCAATACGGGACAGGGAACATACAAGAGACCCAGTACTTC. It translates to CASSQYGTGNIQETQYF.

This clone was observed a single time. V and J are TRBV9 and TRBJ2-1, with D possibly being TRBD1 (5 bases). V lost 0 bases and J lost 5, with 12 bases in between. The CDR3 has 15 amino acids. CDR1 SGDLS and CDR2 YYNGEE come from the germline V gene. This CDR3 is CASSVGSSRDNEQFF. CDR3 DNA: TGTGCCAGCAGCGTAGGGTCGTCCAGGGACAATGAGCAGTTCTTC.

This clone was found a few times. V and J are TRBV2 and TRBJ1-2; 8 bases match TRBD1. This CDR3 contains 13 residues. Per the germline V gene, CDR1 is SNHLY and CDR2 is FYNNEI. The trim removed 6 bases at V and 7 bases at J, leaving 7 bases unmatched. The CDR3, as DNA: TGTGCCAGCAGCCAGACAGGGGTTATTGGCTACACCTTC. Amino acid sequence: CASSQTGVIGYTF.

Notes on this clone: Within the sample, other DNA sequences also encode this same CDR3. The chain joins TRBV5-1 to TRBJ2-6; a possible D gene is TRBD2 (5 bases). The CDR3 spans 15 residues. V gave up 2 bases and J gave up 4 bases, with 10 bases separating them. Germline V gene lookup returns CDR1 SGHRS and CDR2 YFSETQ. CDR3 protein: CASSLVASGANVLTF. The CDR3 nucleotides are TGCGCCAGCAGCTTAGTAGCGAGCGGGGCCAACGTCCTGACTTTC.

This clone has only one observation. The V gene is TRBV30, the J gene TRBJ1-2; 8 positions match TRBD1. Germline V lookup: CDR1 GTSNPN, CDR2 SVGIG (reference sequence). V trimming: 4 bases; J trimming: 4 bases; junction bases outside the gene matches: 2. The CDR3 covers 12 residues. CDR3 nucleotides: TGTGCCTGGAACACAGGGGGCTATGGCTACACCTTC. It is translated as CAWNTGGYGYTF.

The rearrangement links TRBV14 to TRBJ1-6; the D is unclear. Germline V gene data show CDR1 as SGHDN and CDR2 as FVKESK. Trimming left V 3 bases short and J 10 bases short, with 19 bases between. The CDR3 length is 16 residues. CDR3 nucleotide sequence: TGTGCCAGCAGCCACCCTTCGTGGGAGATTAACTCACCCCTCCACTTT. Amino acids: CASSHPSWEINSPLHF.

The gene calls are TRBV6-5 and TRBJ2-5; perhaps TRBD1 as D (6 bases). Trimming took 6 bases from V and 4 from J, leaving 18 bases between them. CDR1 is MNHEY and CDR2 is SVGAGI in the germline V gene. The CDR3 sequence is 15 residues long. CDR3 residues: CASSPSAQGGETQYF. In DNA, the CDR3 is TGTGCCAGCAGCCCCTCCGCACAGGGTGGAGAGACCCAGTACTTC.

The rearrangement links TRBV6-5 to TRBJ1-2; possibly TRBD1 for D (5 bases). The CDR3 runs 13 residues. Trimming shortened V by 4 bases and J by 5 bases, and 11 bases separated the two germline ends. Germline CDR1 is MNHEY and CDR2 is SVGAGI. The CDR3 is CASSSRGIYGYTF. CDR3 in DNA: TGTGCCAGCAGTTCTAGGGGCATTTATGGCTACACCTTC.

For the CDR3, the DNA is TGCAGCGCAAAGACAGTACCCATTGGCCCAGATACGCAGTATTTT. Protein product: CSAKTVPIGPDTQYF. The rearrangement uses TRBV29-1 and TRBJ2-3, with a tentative D call TRBD1 (5 bases). Between the trimmed V and J ends, which lost 7 bases and 4 bases, there was a span of 21 bases. Germline V CDR1 and CDR2: SQVTM, ANQGSEA. The CDR3 has 15 residues.

The chain couples TRBV4-1 to TRBJ2-5, with D maybe TRBD2 (5 bases). CDR1 MGHRA and CDR2 YSYEKL come from the germline V gene. CDR3 size: 13 residues. V gave up 1 base and J gave up 5 bases, with 8 bases separating them. CDR3 protein: CASSQVRRETQYF. The CDR3 DNA reads TGCGCCAGCAGCCAAGTGAGGAGGGAGACCCAGTACTTC.

This chain joins TRBV4-1 and TRBJ2-2; D may be TRBD1 (6 bases). This CDR3 spans 16 amino acids. The germline V gene encodes CDR1 MGHRA and CDR2 YSYEKL. Trimming removed 2 bases from V and 1 base from J, with 11 bases in between. The CDR3 DNA sequence: TGCGCCAGCAGCCAACAACCGGGACAGAACACCGGGGAGCTGTTTTTT. Residues: CASSQQPGQNTGELFF.

The chain uses TRBV4-2 and TRBJ1-2; D gene uncertain. Germline V CDR1 and CDR2: LGHNA, YNFKEQ. The V gene lost 4 bases and the J gene lost 3 bases, with 18 bases spanning the gap. The CDR3 consists of 16 residues. The DNA for the CDR3 is TGTGCCAGCAGCCTGATGGTAGGTTTTCAGGACTATGGCTACACCTTC. Protein sequence: CASSLMVGFQDYGYTF.

The genes are TRBV19 and TRBJ2-3, with 15 bases matching TRBD2. This CDR3 is 19 amino acids long. Germline V gene lookup returns CDR1 LNHDA and CDR2 SQIVND (reference sequence). V shed 5 bases and J 2 bases; nucleotides not matched to a gene: 11. The DNA for the CDR3 is TGTGCCAGTAGTTCCACAGGGACTAGCGGGGGGCGCAACACAGATACGCAGTATTTT. Translating gives CASSSTGTSGGRNTDTQYF. Variable domain in full (rest from reference TRBV19 and TRBJ2-3): DGGITQSPKYLFRKEGQNVTLSCEQNLNHDAMYWYRQDPGQGLRLIYYSQIVNDFQKGDIAEGYSVSREKKESFPLTVTSAQKNPTAFYLCASSSTGTSGGRNTDTQYFGPGTRLTVL.

The J gene is TRBJ2-2, the V gene TRBV5-4; D is possibly TRBD1 (5 bases). The germline V gene has CDR1 SGHNT and CDR2 YYREEE (reference sequence). This CDR3 is 16 amino acids long. The ends were cut back, 1 base at V and 6 bases at J, with 16 bases in the middle. This CDR3 reads CASSLFTGSVAGELFF. CDR3 bases: TGTGCCAGCAGCTTGTTCACAGGTTCGGTCGCCGGGGAGCTGTTTTTT. The variable domain in full, completed from reference TRBV5-4 and TRBJ2-2, reads ETGVTQSPTHLIKTRGQQVTLRCSSQSGHNTVSWYQQALGQGPQFIFQYYREEENGRGNFPPRFSGLQFPNYSSELNVNALELDDSALYLCASSLFTGSVAGELFFGEGSRLTVL.

The J gene is TRBJ2-1, the V gene TRBV7-9; no definite D call. V gave up 5 bases and J gave up 7 bases, with 21 bases separating them. Germline CDR1 and CDR2: SEHNR and FQNEAQ (reference sequence). CDR3 length: 16 residues. The CDR3 bases are TGTGCCAGCAGCCCGCCGGTAGTAGCTCTCCTAAATGAGCAGTTCTTC. Translating gives CASSPPVVALLNEQFF.

The genes are TRBV7-9 and TRBJ2-7; 12 bases match TRBD2. There are 16 residues in the CDR3. Per the germline V gene, CDR1 is SEHNR and CDR2 is FQNEAQ (reference sequence). Trimming removed 6 bases from V and 5 bases from J; junction bases left unmatched: 11. CDR3 in amino acids: CASRPGLAGPLDEQYF. Here the CDR3 DNA reads TGTGCCAGCAGACCCGGACTAGCGGGGCCTCTCGACGAGCAGTACTTC.

V usage is TRBV28 and J usage is TRBJ2-3, with D perhaps TRBD2 (7 bases). CDR1 and CDR2 from the germline V gene are MDHEN and SYDVKM. CDR3 length: 16 amino acids. Between the trimmed V and J ends, which lost 5 bases and 0 bases, there was a span of 15 bases. CDR3 in amino acids: CASSDRGGRSTDTQYF. The CDR3, as DNA: TGTGCCAGCAGTGATAGGGGGGGGCGTAGCACAGATACGCAGTATTTT.

This clone was counted a single time. This sequence joins TRBV10-3 and TRBJ2-2; 7 bases align to TRBD2. Trimming at V came to 4 bases and at J to 5 bases, leaving 4 bases not matched to a gene. From germline, CDR1 is ENHRY and CDR2 SYGVKD. This CDR3 has 14 residues. In DNA, the CDR3 is TGTGCCATCAGTGGGCTAGCGGAGACCGGGGAGCTGTTTTTT. It encodes CAISGLAETGELFF.

This rearrangement joins TRBV5-1 to TRBJ2-7, with TRBD1 identical over 9 bases. This CDR3 has 16 residues. J gave up 0 bases and V 4 bases, and 8 bases lay outside the gene matches. CDR1 is SGHRS, CDR2 YFSETQ, per germline. CDR3 DNA: TGCGCCAGCAGCCCGAAAGGACAGGGGATCTCCTACGAGCAGTACTTC. This sequence encodes CASSPKGQGISYEQYF.

CDR3 bases: TGTGCCAGCAGCACCAGTACTGAAGCTTTCTTT. It is translated as CASSTSTEAFF. This chain connects TRBV13 to TRBJ1-1; D is uncertain. Looked up from germline, CDR1 is PRHDT and CDR2 is FYEKMQ (reference sequence). V was pared by 5 bases and J by 5 bases, with 6 bases between. The CDR3 totals 11 residues.

The chain links TRBV6-4 to TRBJ2-3; 11 bases agree with TRBD2. Per the germline V gene, CDR1 is MRHNA and CDR2 is SNTAGT. V dropped 3 bases and J dropped 3; count of bases not matched to a gene: 8. This CDR3 contains 17 residues. The CDR3 is CASSEDRIAGGTDTQYF. The CDR3 DNA reads TGTGCCAGCAGTGAGGATAGGATAGCGGGGGGGACAGATACGCAGTATTTT.